This T cell receptor (beta chain) was identified during a study of shared clonotypes between healthy human individuals. The study, taken as a whole, reports: Non-shared clonotypes had lower generation probabilities than clonotypes shared by all four sorted-subset donors. The small donor group covered limited genetic and exposure diversity.

V gave up 4 bases and J gave up 1 base; unmatched junction bases: 3. CDR3 length equals 14 residues. Germline-derived CDR1 and CDR2 are GTSNPN and SVGIG (reference sequence). Regarding this clone: Its target is not known. Distinct nucleotide sequences in the sample also encode this CDR3.

Both subsets, CD45RA+ naive and CD45RA-negative memory, were split from the CD4+ cells. The authors loaded 150 to 250 ng DNA, about 30,000 T cell genomes, into sorted-subset replicate PCRs. The assay was immunoSEQ multiplex PCR, and TCRdb's table has in-frame clones only and misses some. This sample has millions of clones, with 85% to 95% found just once. The receptor was isolated from a man between 18 and 29 years old in good health. The rearrangement uses TRBV30 and TRBJ2-3, with TRBD1 identical over 9 bases. The sequencing input was naive CD4+ T cells sorted from blood. This sample's subset: CD45RA+ positively selected. CDR3: CAWTRTGGTDTQYF. DNA of the CDR3: TGTGCCTGGACCAGGACAGGGGGCACAGATACGCAGTATTTT.